This T cell receptor beta chain was recorded in a study of Graves' ophthalmopathy and Graves' hyperthyroidism. Study-wide results and limits: In blood, most expanded thyroid clonotypes above 0.001 frequency were also detected. Ophthalmopathy progression was predicted by the model at 55% to 71% sensitivity and 72% to 75% specificity.

V was cut by 3 bases and J by 8 bases, with 13 bases left in between. The CDR3 spans 13 residues. Germline CDR1 and CDR2: ENHRY and SYGVKD. This clonotype has a count of ten or more. Antigen unknown. None of the included patients had other autoimmune diseases, uncontrolled infections, pregnancy or lactation, as these led to exclusion. TCR beta CDR3 regions were amplified from RNA transcripts. Amplification began with first-round RT-PCR using HTBI primers, then second-round multiplex PCR was performed. From the multiplex PCR reads, TCRdb called clonotypes with MiXCR, one entry per CDR3 protein. The sample yields fewer than 400,000 distinct CDR3 sequences, about 17% seen once.

Sample: peripheral blood. This chain connects TRBV10-3 to TRBJ1-1, with D possibly being TRBD1 (6 bases). This clonotype originated in a woman younger than 30 with Graves' ophthalmopathy. The CDR3 bases are TGTGCCATCAGTGAATTTACAGGGACCGAAGCTTTCTTT. This codes for CAISEFTGTEAFF.